This T cell receptor beta chain was obtained from a study of T cells in Graves' hyperthyroidism and ophthalmopathy. Trimming took 1 base from V and 0 from J, leaving 16 bases between them. The length of the CDR3 is 19 residues. The germline gives CDR1 MGHDK, CDR2 SYGVNS. RNA transcripts yielded amplified TCR beta CDR3 regions. TCR CDR3 regions were first amplified by RT-PCR with HTBI primers. MiXCR, applied by TCRdb to the multiplex PCR reads, yields one record per CDR3 protein. The repertoire has a few hundred thousand distinct CDR3 sequences, approximately 12% of them found once; the top ten carry roughly 20%. General observations from the study: Patients with ophthalmopathy were separated from those with stable hyperthyroidism by a 13 V-J model.

This clonotype was counted at least ten times. Its antigen is as yet unknown. The source is a man aged 25 to 40 with Graves' hyperthyroidism that later progressed to Graves' ophthalmopathy. The J gene is TRBJ1-6, the V gene TRBV25-1; D is uncertain. The sequenced sample was blood. The CDR3 nucleotides are TGTGCCAGCAGTGAATTAGGCTTCGACCTAAGCTCCTATAATTCACCCCTCCACTTT. Translated: CASSELGFDLSSYNSPLHF.